The next 3 T cell receptor beta chains were all read from a single sample in a study of cytomegalovirus exposure and HLA in healthy donors. Primers: 60 Vbeta forward and 13 Jbeta reverse. The repertoire was sequenced with immunoSEQ multiplex PCR; TCRdb's copy has only in-frame clones and lacks some. The data hold about 160,000 clones, with approximately 84% observed a single time. Input material: PBMCs. These receptor sequences come from a woman aged 40 to 50 in good health and CMV-seropositive.

The J gene is TRBJ2-1, the V gene TRBV4-2, with 8 bases fitting TRBD2. V gave up 4 bases and J gave up 0 bases; unmatched junction bases: 11. There are 18 residues in the CDR3. CDR1 is LGHNA, CDR2 YNFKEQ, per germline. CDR3 DNA: TGTGCCAGCAGCCCTTCTGAGGCCGGGACTAGCTCCTACAATGAGCAGTTCTTC. This translates into CASSPSEAGTSSYNEQFF.

V and J are TRBV19 and TRBJ1-3; no firm D call. CDR1 and CDR2 (germline): LNHDA, SQIVND (reference sequence). V dropped 3 bases and J dropped 4 bases, with 22 bases sitting between them. The CDR3 is 18 residues long. The CDR3 protein is CASSIRFVGTEEGNTIYF. CDR3 DNA sequence: TGTGCCAGTAGTATTCGGTTTGTGGGCACGGAGGAAGGAAACACCATATATTTT.

J is TRBJ1-5 and V is TRBV6-5; D is perhaps TRBD1 (6 bases). CDR3 size: 14 residues. Trimming left V 5 bases short and J 7 bases short, with 15 bases between. CDR1 and CDR2 (germline): MNHEY, SVGAGI. Here the CDR3 reads CASSPSTGTQPQHF. CDR3 nucleotides: TGTGCCAGCAGTCCCTCTACAGGGACCCAGCCCCAGCATTTT.